These 30 T cell receptor beta chains came from one sample sequenced in a study of monozygotic twins with inflammatory bowel disease. No DNA is given; TCRdb re-called the 5' RACE reads and lists each CDR3 protein once. In all, the sample yields under 200,000 distinct CDR3 sequences. Sequences were obtained from blood. Every receptor here comes from a human donor with ulcerative colitis or Crohn's disease, or a healthy co-twin of an affected twin (not recorded which).

The gene calls are TRBV24-1 and TRBJ2-1; the D gene TCRdb calls, TRBD1, cannot be checked with no DNA. Germline lookup yields CDR1 KGHDR and CDR2 SFDVKD. The CDR3 loop spans 16 amino acids. The chain's CDR3 is CATSDPSAGRGNEQFF.

CDR3 sequence reads: CASSLGCEAFF. The chain carries TRBV5-6 and TRBJ1-1. The V gene's germline CDR1 is SGHDT and CDR2 YYEEEE. The CDR3 extends over 11 amino acids.

The chain joins TRBV11-1 to TRBJ2-1; the D call of TRBD1 rests on TCRdb alone, since no DNA is present to check it. The germline CDR1 and CDR2 sequences are SGHAT and FQDESV (reference sequence). The CDR3 has 15 residues. The CDR3 is CASSFSGGFYNEQFF.

V usage is TRBV12-5 and J usage is TRBJ1-1; TCRdb reports TRBD1, a call that lacks DNA to check it against. CDR1 is LGHNT and CDR2 is FRNRAP in the germline V gene. The CDR3 runs 15 residues. CDR3 loop: CASGLDRGYGTEAFF.

CDR3 amino acids: CASSLETGLAQETQYF. The chain is built from TRBV5-1 and TRBJ2-5; TCRdb indicates TRBD2, and absent DNA this call remains unverified. Germline V CDR1 and CDR2: SGHRS, YFSETQ. The CDR3 is made up of 16 amino acids.

V is TRBV6-1 and J is TRBJ2-1; TCRdb's D gene call, TRBD2, goes unchecked for lack of DNA. This CDR3 has 13 amino acids. Looked up from germline, CDR1 is MNHNS and CDR2 is SASEGT. The CDR3 here is CASTPAGEDEQFF.

This chain connects TRBV20-1 to TRBJ1-1; TCRdb's D call of TRBD1 is untestable without DNA. Germline assignment: CDR1 DFQATT and CDR2 SNEGSKA (reference sequence). The CDR3 is 16 residues long. The CDR3 spells CSARRTGGGMNTEAFF.

The chain links TRBV29-1 to TRBJ1-1. Germline assignment: CDR1 SQVTM and CDR2 ANQGSEA. CDR3 length: 12 amino acids. The CDR3 reads CSVEVLRIEAFF.

This chain links TRBV6-5 with TRBJ2-1. This CDR3 is built from 14 residues. Germline V gives CDR1 MNHEY, CDR2 SVGAGI. This chain's CDR3 is CASIKTVDGSKQFF.

The V call is TRBV29-1, the J call TRBJ2-7; TCRdb's D call, TRBD1, is unchecked because there is no DNA. This CDR3 contains 14 residues. Per germline, CDR1 SQVTM and CDR2 ANQGSEA. The CDR3: CSAAPGDAKGEQYF.

The chain couples TRBV24-1 to TRBJ2-5. The CDR3 loop spans 15 amino acids. In germline, CDR1 is KGHDR, CDR2 SFDVKD. CDR3 sequence: CATSDPPGGQETQYF.

V and J are TRBV20-1 and TRBJ1-3. This CDR3 has 15 amino acids. Germline V gene lookup returns CDR1 DFQATT and CDR2 SNEGSKA (reference sequence). CDR3 in amino acids: CSASDARLGGNTIYF.

This rearrangement joins TRBV3-1 to TRBJ1-6; TCRdb's D call of TRBD1 is untestable without DNA. The germline CDR1 and CDR2 sequences are LGHDT and YNNKEL (reference sequence). This CDR3 contains 14 residues. CDR3 amino acids: CASSLGQGVSPLHF.

The chain joins TRBV20-1 to TRBJ2-7; absent DNA, TCRdb's TRBD2 call cannot be checked. The CDR3 has 15 residues. The germline V gene has CDR1 DFQATT and CDR2 SNEGSKA (reference sequence). This CDR3 is CSARDRTRGTYEQYF.

Here the CDR3 reads CASSYSPGNYEQYF. The gene calls are TRBV6-5 and TRBJ2-7; TCRdb indicates TRBD1, and absent DNA this call remains unverified. CDR3 length equals 14 residues. Germline values: CDR1 MNHEY, CDR2 SVGAGI.

The rearrangement joins TRBV12-3 or TRBV12-4 to TRBJ1-1. The CDR3 is made up of 12 amino acids. This CDR3 is CASSRGLLEAFF.

The chain couples TRBV5-1 to TRBJ1-5; with no DNA, the TCRdb D assignment of TRBD1 cannot be verified. CDR1 SGHRS and CDR2 YFSETQ come from the germline V gene. The CDR3 runs to 14 residues. This CDR3 is CASSGGQKDQPQHF.

The rearrangement links TRBV29-1 to TRBJ2-2; as DNA is missing, the TRBD1 call by TCRdb cannot be tested. This CDR3 is built from 14 residues. CDR1 is SQVTM and CDR2 is ANQGSEA in the germline V gene. The CDR3 protein is CSVVRTANTGELFF.

The chain couples TRBV7-9 to TRBJ1-1; no DNA is available, so the TRBD1 call from TCRdb remains unchecked. Germline CDR1 SEHNR, CDR2 FQNEAQ (reference sequence). This CDR3 has 16 amino acids. The chain's CDR3 is CASRSGTGGRDTEAFF.

The V and J genes are TRBV9 and TRBJ1-3. Germline-derived CDR1 and CDR2 are SGDLS and YYNGEE. The CDR3 has 15 residues. The CDR3: CASSPRRTPGNTIYF.

This chain links TRBV10-3 with TRBJ2-7. The CDR3 is 13 residues long. Germline V gene lookup returns CDR1 ENHRY and CDR2 SYGVKD. CDR3 sequence: CAITHFPSYEQYF.

The CDR3 reads CSAPRERPSNTGELFF. This sequence joins TRBV20-1 and TRBJ2-2; the TCRdb call, TRBD2, lacks DNA for checking. The CDR3 covers 16 residues. Germline-derived CDR1 and CDR2 are DFQATT and SNEGSKA (reference sequence).

The chain carries TRBV20-1 and TRBJ1-6. This CDR3 comprises 15 residues. Germline CDR1 reads DFQATT; CDR2 reads SNEGSKA (reference sequence). CDR3 protein: CSARAASSYNSPLHF.

The chain uses TRBV7-3 and TRBJ2-1; lacking DNA, the TRBD2 call made by TCRdb goes unchecked. The CDR3 sequence is 13 residues long. Germline V gives CDR1 SGHTA, CDR2 FQGTGA. This CDR3 reads CASSVTSGREQFF.

The chain joins TRBV7-2 to TRBJ1-3; TCRdb reports TRBD1, a call that lacks DNA to check it against. The length of the CDR3 is 16 residues. From germline, CDR1 is SGHTA and CDR2 FQGNSA. This CDR3 is CASSLAPGQAVNTIYF.

The rearrangement joins TRBV15 to TRBJ2-6; TCRdb returns TRBD1, unconfirmable since there is no DNA. The CDR3 consists of 17 residues. CDR1 and CDR2 from the germline V gene are LNHNV and YYDKDF (reference sequence). The CDR3 loop reads CATGKPGRASGANVLTF.

The chain links TRBV27 to TRBJ2-7; the D call from TCRdb, TRBD1, cannot be confirmed without DNA. Germline V gene sequence: CDR1 MNHEY, CDR2 SMNVEV (reference sequence). This CDR3 region has 12 residues. The CDR3 spells CASSPGLGNKYF.

The chain couples TRBV5-1 to TRBJ2-7; TCRdb's D call, TRBD1, is unchecked because there is no DNA. The germline V gene encodes CDR1 SGHRS and CDR2 YFSETQ. The CDR3 is 13 amino acids. This CDR3 is CASSSDGGGEQYF.

The genes are TRBV19 and TRBJ2-1; absent DNA, TCRdb's TRBD2 call cannot be checked. Germline CDR1 is LNHDA and CDR2 is SQIVND (reference sequence). This CDR3 region has 17 residues. The CDR3 loop reads CASSLRRVAGSANEQFF.

The chain carries TRBV12-3 or TRBV12-4 and TRBJ1-4; TCRdb reports TRBD1, a call that lacks DNA to check it against. CDR3 size: 15 residues. The CDR3 sequence: CASSLGQGVDEKLFF.